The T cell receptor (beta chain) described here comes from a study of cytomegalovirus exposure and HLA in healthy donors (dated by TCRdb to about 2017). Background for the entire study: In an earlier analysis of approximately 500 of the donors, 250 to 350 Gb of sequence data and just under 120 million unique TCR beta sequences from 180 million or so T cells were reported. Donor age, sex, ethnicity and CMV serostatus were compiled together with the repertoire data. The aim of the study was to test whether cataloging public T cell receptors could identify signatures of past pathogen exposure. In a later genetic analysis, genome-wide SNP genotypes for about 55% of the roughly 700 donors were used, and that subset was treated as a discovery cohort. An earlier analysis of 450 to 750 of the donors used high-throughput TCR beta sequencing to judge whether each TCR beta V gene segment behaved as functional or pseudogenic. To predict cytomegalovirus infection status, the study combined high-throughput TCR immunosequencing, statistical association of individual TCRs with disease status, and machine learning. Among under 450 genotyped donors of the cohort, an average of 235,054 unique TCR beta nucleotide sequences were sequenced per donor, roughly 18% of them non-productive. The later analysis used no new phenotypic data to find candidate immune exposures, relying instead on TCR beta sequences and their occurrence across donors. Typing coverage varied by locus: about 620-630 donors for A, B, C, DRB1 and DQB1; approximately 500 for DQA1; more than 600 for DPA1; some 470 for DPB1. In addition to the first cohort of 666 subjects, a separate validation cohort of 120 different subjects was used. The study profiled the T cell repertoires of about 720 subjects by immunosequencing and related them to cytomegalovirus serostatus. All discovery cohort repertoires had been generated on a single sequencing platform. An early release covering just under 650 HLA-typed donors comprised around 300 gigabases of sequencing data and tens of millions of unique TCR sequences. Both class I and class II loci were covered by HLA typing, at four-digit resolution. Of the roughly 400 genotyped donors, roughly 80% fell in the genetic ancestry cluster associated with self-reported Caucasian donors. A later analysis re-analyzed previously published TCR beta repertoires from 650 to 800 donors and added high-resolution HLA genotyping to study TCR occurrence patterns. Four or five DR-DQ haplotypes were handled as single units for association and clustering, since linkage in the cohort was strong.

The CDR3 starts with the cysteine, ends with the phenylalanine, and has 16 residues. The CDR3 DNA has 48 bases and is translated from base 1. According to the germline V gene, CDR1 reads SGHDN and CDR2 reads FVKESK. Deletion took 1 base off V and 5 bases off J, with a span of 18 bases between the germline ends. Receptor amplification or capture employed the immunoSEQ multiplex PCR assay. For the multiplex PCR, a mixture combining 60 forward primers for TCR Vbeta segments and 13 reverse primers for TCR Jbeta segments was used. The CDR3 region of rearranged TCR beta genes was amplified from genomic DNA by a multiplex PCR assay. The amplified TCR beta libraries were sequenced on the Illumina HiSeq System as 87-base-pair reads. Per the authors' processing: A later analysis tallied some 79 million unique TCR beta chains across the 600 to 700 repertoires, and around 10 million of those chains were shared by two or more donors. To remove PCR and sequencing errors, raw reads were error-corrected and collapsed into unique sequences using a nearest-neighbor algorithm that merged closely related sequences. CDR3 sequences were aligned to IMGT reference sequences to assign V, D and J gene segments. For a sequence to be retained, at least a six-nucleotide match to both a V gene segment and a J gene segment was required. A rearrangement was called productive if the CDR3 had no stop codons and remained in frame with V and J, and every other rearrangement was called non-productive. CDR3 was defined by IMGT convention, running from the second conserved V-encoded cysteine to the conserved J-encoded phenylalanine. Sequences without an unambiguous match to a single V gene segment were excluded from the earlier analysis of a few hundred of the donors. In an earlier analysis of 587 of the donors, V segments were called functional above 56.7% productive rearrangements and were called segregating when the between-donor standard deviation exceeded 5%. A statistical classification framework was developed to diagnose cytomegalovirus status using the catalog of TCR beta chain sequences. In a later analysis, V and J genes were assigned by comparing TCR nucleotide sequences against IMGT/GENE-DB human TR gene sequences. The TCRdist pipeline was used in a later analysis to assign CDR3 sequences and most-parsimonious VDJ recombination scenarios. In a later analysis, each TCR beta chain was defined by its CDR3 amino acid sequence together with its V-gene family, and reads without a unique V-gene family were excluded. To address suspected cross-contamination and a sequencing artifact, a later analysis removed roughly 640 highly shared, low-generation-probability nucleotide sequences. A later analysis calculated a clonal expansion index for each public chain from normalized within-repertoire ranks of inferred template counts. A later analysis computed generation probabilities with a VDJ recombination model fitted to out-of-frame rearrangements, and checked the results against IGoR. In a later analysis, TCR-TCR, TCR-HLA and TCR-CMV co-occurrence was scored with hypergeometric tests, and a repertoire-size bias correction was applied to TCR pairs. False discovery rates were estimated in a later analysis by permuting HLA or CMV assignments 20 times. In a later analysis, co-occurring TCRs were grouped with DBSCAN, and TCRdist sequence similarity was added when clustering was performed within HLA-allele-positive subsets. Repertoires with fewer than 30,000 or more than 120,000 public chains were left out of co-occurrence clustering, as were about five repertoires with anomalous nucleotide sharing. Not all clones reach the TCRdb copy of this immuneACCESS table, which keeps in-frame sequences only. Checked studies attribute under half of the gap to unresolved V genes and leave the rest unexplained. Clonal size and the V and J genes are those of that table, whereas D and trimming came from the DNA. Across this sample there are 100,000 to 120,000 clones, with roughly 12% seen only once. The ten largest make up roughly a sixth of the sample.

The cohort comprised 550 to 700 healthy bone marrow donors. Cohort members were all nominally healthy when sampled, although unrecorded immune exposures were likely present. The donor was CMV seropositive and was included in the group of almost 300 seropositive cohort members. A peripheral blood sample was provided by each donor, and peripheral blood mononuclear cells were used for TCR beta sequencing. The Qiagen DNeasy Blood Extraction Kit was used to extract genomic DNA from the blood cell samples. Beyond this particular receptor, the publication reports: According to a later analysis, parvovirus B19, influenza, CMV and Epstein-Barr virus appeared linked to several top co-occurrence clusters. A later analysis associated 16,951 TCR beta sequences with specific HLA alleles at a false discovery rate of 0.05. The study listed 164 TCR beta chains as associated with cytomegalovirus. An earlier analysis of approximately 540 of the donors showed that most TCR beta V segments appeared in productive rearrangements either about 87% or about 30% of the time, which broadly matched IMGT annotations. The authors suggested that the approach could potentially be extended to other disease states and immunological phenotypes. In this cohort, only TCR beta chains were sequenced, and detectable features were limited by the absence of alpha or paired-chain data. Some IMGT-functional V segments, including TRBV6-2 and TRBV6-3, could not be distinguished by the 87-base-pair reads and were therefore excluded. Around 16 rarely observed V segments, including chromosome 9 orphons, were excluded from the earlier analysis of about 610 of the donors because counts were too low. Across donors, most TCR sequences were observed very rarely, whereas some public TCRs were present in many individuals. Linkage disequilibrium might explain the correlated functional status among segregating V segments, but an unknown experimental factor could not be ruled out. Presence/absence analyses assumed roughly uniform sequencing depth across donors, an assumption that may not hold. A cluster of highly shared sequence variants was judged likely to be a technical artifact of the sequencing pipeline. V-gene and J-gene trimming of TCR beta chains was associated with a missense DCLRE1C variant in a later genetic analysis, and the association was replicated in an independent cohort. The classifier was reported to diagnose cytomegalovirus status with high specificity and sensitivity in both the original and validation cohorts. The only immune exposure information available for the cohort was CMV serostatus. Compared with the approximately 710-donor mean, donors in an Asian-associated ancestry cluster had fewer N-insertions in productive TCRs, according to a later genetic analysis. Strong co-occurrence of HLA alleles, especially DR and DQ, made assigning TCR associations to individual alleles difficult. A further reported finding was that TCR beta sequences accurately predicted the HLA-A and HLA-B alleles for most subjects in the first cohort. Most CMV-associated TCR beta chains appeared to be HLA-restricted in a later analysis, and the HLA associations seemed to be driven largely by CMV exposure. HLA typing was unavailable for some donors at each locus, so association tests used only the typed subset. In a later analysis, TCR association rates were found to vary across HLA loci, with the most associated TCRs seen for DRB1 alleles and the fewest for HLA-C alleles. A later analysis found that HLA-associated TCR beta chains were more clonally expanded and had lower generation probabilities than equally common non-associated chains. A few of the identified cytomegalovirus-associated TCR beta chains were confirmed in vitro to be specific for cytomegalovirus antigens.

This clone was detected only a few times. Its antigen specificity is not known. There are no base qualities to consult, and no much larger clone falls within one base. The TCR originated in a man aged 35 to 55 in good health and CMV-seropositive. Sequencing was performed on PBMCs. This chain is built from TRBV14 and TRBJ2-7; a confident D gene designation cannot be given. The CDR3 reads CASSQVQAAVGHEQYF. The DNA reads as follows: TGTGCCAGCAGCCAAGTCCAGGCAGCAGTCGGCCACGAGCAGTACTTC.